The clone carrying this T cell receptor beta chain occurred many times. The CDR3 has 14 residues. V lost 6 bases, J lost 1 base, and 12 bases lay in between. From 9 to 10 ml of fresh peripheral blood, PBMCs were isolated. This record comes from a study of T cells in Graves' hyperthyroidism and ophthalmopathy. RNA transcripts yielded amplified TCR beta CDR3 regions. HTBI primers drove first-round RT-PCR of the TCR CDR3. TCRdb ran MiXCR on the multiplex PCR reads and lists one entry per CDR3 protein. The sample has 400,000 to 550,000 distinct CDR3 sequences; around 15% are singletons. The origin of this receptor is a woman aged 18 to 35 with Graves' hyperthyroidism. Source material: blood. J is TRBJ2-5 and V is TRBV12-3 or TRBV12-4; D call uncertain. The DNA of the CDR3 is TGTGCCAGCAGCTTTAATCCAGGCCAAGAGACCCAGTACTTC. Residues: CASSFNPGQETQYF.